The clone carrying this TCR beta chain was recorded many times. This record belongs to a study of molecular identifiers for immune sequencing clone quantification. Trimming cost V 2 bases and J 2 bases, with 17 bases left between them. This CDR3 contains 17 residues. Germline CDR1 reads MNHEY; CDR2 reads SMNVEV (reference sequence). One entry per CDR3 protein, called by TCRdb with MiXCR from the PCR reads. Here the sample spans 600,000 to 650,000 distinct CDR3 sequences, 20% being singletons. This sequence originates from a human donor in good health. Some libraries in this study had Jurkat cell RNA spiked in. The chain joins TRBV27 to TRBJ2-3; D is undetermined. Specimen: naive CD8+ T cells from blood, with Jurkat cell RNA spiked in. Documented subset: FACS-sorted CD8+CD4-CCR7+CD45RA+ naive T cells. CDR3 sequence (DNA): TGTGCCAGCAGTTTAAGGGTAGGCGGAGTAGCCACAGATACGCAGTATTTT. Its translation: CASSLRVGGVATDTQYF.